This TCR beta chain was identified during a study of Ad26.COV2.S vaccination and SARS-CoV-2 variants. Data came from immunoSEQ multiplex PCR; TCRdb stores just in-frame clones and leaves some out. The sample carries approximately 420,000 clones, roughly nine tenths recorded once. Remarks on this clone: What it recognizes is unknown.

V was cut by 9 bases and J by 6 bases, with 15 bases left in between. The CDR3 sequence is 12 residues long. The sample's treatment: some 20 received Ad26.COV2.S at low or high dose, single or two shots; about five received placebo; per-sample allocation not given. Vaccine and placebo recipients were sampled on day 63 after the first injection. Boston hosted the donor, who was an adult aged 18-55 years. Study conclusions and caveats: Participants in the vaccine arm had higher spike-specific TCR breadth; placebo recipients had lower. The TCR breadth and depth analyses may have understated or missed part of the total T cell responses.

The source is a person between 18 and 65 years old who received the Ad26.COV2.S COVID-19 vaccine or a placebo. The chain is built from TRBV12-3 or TRBV12-4 and TRBJ2-7, with D possibly TRBD1 on 6 matching bases. The material was peripheral blood, obtained in a trial of Ad26.COV2.S vaccine versus placebo. CDR3 bases: TGTGCCAGTACTGGGGGCTTTAGCGAGCAGTACTTC. Its translation: CASTGGFSEQYF.